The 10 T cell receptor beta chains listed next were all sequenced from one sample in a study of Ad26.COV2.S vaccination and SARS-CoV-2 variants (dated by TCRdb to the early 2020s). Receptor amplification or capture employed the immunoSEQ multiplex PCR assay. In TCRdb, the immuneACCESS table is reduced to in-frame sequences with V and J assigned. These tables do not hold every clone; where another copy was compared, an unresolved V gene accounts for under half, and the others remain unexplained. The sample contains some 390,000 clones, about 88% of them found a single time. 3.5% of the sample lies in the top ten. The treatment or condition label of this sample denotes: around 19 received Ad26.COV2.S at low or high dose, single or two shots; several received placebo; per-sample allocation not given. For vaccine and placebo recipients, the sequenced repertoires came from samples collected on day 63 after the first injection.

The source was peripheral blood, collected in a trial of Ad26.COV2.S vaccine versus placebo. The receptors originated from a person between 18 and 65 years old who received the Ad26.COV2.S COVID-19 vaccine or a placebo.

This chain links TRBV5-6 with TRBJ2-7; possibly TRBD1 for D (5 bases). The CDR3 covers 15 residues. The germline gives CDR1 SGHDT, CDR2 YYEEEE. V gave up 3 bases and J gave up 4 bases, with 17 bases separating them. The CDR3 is CASSSPSTVSYEQYF. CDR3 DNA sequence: TGTGCCAGCAGCTCACCCTCGACAGTTTCTTACGAGCAGTACTTC. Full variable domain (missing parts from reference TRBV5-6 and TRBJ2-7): DAGVTQSPTHLIKTRGQQVTLRCSPKSGHDTVSWYQQALGQGPQFIFQYYEEEERQRGNFPDRFSGHQFPNYSSELNVNALLLGDSALYLCASSSPSTVSYEQYFGPGTRLTVT.

The CDR3 here is CASSLASHYNEQFF. DNA of the CDR3: TGTGCCAGCAGCTTGGCGTCGCATTACAATGAGCAGTTCTTC. The chain couples TRBV5-8 to TRBJ2-1, with no clear D. Germline V CDR1 and CDR2: SGHTS, YDEGEE. Between the trimmed V and J ends, which lost 0 bases and 4 bases, there was a span of 8 bases. The CDR3 is made up of 14 amino acids. The variable domain in full, completed from reference TRBV5-8 and TRBJ2-1, reads EAGVTQSPTHLIKTRGQQATLRCSPISGHTSVYWYQQALGLGLQFLLWYDEGEERNRGNFPPRFSGRQFPNYSSELNVNALELEDSALYLCASSLASHYNEQFFGPGTRLTVL.

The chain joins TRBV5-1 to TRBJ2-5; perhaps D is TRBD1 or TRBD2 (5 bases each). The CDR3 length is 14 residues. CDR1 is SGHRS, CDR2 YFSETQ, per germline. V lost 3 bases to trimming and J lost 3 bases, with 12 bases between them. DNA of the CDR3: TGCGCCAGCAGCTCCGGGACGGTAAAAGAGACCCAGTACTTC. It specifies CASSSGTVKETQYF.

The chain's CDR3 is CASTGPSHRPFSYNEQFF. The CDR3 DNA reads TGTGCCAGCACCGGACCCTCTCACCGACCCTTTTCCTACAATGAGCAGTTCTTC. The genes are TRBV2 and TRBJ2-1; D is undetermined. V was trimmed by 7 bases and J by 1 base, leaving 23 bases between them. Germline V gene data show CDR1 as SNHLY and CDR2 as FYNNEI. This CDR3 has 18 amino acids.

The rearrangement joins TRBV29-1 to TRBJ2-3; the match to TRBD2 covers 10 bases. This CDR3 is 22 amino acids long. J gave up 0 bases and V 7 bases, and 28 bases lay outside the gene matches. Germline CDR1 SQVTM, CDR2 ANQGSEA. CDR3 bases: TGCAGCGCCACCCGGGCCGCTTTCGGTAGCGGGGGGAGTGGGTATAGCACAGATACGCAGTATTTT. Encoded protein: CSATRAAFGSGGSGYSTDTQYF.

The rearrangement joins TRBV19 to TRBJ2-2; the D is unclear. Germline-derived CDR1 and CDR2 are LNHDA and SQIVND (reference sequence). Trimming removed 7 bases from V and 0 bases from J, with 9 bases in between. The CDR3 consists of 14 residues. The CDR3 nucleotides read TGTGCCAGTACGGGCCGAACGAACACCGGGGAGCTGTTTTTT. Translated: CASTGRTNTGELFF.

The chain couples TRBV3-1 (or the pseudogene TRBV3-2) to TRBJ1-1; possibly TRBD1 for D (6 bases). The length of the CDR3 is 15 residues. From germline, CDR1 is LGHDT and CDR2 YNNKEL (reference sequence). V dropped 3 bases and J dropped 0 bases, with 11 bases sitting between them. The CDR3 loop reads CASSQEGGLNTEAFF. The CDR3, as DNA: TGTGCCAGCAGCCAGGAGGGGGGGCTGAACACTGAAGCTTTCTTT.

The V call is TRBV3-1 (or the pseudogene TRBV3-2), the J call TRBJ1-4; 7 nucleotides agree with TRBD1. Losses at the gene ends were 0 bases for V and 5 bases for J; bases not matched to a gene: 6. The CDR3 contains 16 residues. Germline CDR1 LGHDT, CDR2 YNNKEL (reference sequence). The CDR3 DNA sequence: TGTGCCAGCAGCCAAGACCGGACAGGACGCAATGAAAAACTGTTTTTT. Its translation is CASSQDRTGRNEKLFF.

The CDR3 sequence is CASSFFGTGIGSNQPQHF. In DNA, the CDR3 is TGTGCCAGCAGCTTTTTTGGGACAGGGATCGGTAGCAATCAGCCCCAGCATTTT. The chain recombines TRBV5-5 with TRBJ1-5; TRBD1 matches 9 bases. The germline V gene encodes CDR1 SGHKS and CDR2 YYEKEE (reference sequence). Germline trimming cut 2 bases from V and 0 bases from J; bases unmatched to any gene: 9. The CDR3 contains 18 residues.

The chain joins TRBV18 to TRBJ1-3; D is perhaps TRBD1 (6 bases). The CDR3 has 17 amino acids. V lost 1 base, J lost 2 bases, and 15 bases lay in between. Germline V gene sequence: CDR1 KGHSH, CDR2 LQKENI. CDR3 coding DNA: TGTGCCAGCTCACCACTAAACGTGGGGGGCACTGGAAACACCATATATTTT. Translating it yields CASSPLNVGGTGNTIYF. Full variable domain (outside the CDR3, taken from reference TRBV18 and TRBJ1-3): NAGVMQNPRHLVRRRGQEARLRCSPMKGHSHVYWYRQLPEEGLKFMVYLQKENIIDESGMPKERFSAEFPKEGPSILRIQQVVRGDSAAYFCASSPLNVGGTGNTIYFGEGSWLTVV.